One sample yielded the 3 T cell receptor beta chains listed below, sequenced in a study of cytomegalovirus exposure and HLA in healthy donors (dated by TCRdb to 2015 to 2018). Libraries were prepared through the immunoSEQ multiplex PCR assay. TCRdb holds this immuneACCESS table with in-frame rearrangements only. Some clones are missing; in checked studies, unresolved V genes explain under half, and the rest has no known cause. The table for this sample lists about 360,000 clones; around 86% of them were counted only once. The ten top clones hold 0.65% to 0.95% of the sample. Sequencing was carried out using PBMCs. The source is a woman aged 18 to 35 in good health and CMV-seronegative.

The V and J genes are TRBV18 and TRBJ1-2; D uncertain. Trimming removed 6 bases at V and 0 bases at J, with 11 bases between. The CDR3 consists of 14 residues. Germline V CDR1 and CDR2: KGHSH, LQKENI. CDR3 sequence: CASSEMRSNYGYTF. The CDR3 DNA reads TGTGCCAGCTCCGAAATGCGTTCTAACTATGGCTACACCTTC.

The genes are TRBV2 and TRBJ1-5; no clear D gene. The CDR3 runs 13 residues. Germline values: CDR1 SNHLY, CDR2 FYNNEI. With 3 bases removed from V and 5 bases from J, the gap between germline ends came to 8 bases. Here the CDR3 reads CASSDMDYQPQHF. The CDR3 nucleotides are TGTGCCAGCAGTGATATGGACTATCAGCCCCAGCATTTT.

There are a few counts of this clone. This chain joins TRBV30 and TRBJ1-5, with D hard to call. This CDR3 has 12 amino acids. CDR1 is GTSNPN and CDR2 is SVGIG in the germline V gene (reference sequence). Trimming took 0 bases from V and 6 from J, leaving 6 bases between them. The CDR3 protein is CAWSVPGQPQHF. CDR3 sequence (DNA): TGTGCCTGGAGTGTACCGGGTCAGCCCCAGCATTTT.